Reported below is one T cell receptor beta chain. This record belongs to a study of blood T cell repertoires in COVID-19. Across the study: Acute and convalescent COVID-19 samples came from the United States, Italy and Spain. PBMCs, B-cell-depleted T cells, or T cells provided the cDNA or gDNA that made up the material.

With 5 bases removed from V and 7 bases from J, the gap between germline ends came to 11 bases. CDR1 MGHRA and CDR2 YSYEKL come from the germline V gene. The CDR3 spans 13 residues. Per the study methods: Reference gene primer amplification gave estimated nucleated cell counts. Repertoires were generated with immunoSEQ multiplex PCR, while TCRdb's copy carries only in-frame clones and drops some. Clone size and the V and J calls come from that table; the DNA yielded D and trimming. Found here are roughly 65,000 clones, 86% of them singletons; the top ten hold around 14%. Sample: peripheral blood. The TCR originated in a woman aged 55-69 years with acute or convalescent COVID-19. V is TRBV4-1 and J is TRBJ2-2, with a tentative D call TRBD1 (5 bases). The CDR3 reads CASSAQGYGELFF. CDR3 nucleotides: TGCGCCAGCAGCGCCCAGGGCTACGGGGAGCTGTTTTTT.